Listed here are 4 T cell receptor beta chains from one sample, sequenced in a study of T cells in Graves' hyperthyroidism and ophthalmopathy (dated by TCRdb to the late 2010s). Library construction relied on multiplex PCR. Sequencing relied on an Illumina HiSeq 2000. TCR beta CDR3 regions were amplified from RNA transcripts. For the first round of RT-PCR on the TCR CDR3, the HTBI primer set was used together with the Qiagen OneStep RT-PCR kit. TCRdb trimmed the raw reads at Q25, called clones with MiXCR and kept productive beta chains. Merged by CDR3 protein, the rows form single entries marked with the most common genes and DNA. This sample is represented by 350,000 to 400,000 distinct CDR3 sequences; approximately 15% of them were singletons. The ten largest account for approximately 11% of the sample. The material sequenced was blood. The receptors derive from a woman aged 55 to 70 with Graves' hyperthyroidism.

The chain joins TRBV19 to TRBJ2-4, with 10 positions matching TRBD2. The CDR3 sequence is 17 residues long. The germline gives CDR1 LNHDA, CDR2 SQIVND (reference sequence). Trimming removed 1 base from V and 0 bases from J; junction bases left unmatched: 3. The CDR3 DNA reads TGTGCCAGTAGTATAGGGACTAGCGGTAGAGCCAAAAACATTCAGTACTTC. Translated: CASSIGTSGRAKNIQYF.

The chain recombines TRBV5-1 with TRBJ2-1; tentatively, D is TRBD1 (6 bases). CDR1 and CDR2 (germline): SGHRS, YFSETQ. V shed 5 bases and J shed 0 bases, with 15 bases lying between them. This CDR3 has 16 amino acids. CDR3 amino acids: CASRNPTGLSYNEQFF. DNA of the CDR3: TGCGCCAGCAGAAACCCGACAGGCCTCTCCTACAATGAGCAGTTCTTC.

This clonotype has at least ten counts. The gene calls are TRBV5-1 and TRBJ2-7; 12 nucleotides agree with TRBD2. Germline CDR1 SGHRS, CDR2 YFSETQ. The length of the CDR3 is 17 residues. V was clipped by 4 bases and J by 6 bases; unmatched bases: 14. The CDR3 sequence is CASSPTDAILAGGEQYF. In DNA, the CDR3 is TGCGCCAGCAGCCCGACCGACGCGATACTAGCGGGAGGCGAGCAGTACTTC. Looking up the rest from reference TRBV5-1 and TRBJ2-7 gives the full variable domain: KAGVTQTPRYLIKTRGQQVTLSCSPISGHRSVSWYQQTPGQGLQFLFEYFSETQRNKGNFPGRFSGRQFSNSRSEMNVSTLELGDSALYLCASSPTDAILAGGEQYFGPGTRLTVT.

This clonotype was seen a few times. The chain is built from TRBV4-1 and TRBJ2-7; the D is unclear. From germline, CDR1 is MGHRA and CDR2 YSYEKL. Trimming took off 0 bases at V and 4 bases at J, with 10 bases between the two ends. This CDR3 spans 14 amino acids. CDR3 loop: CASSQEARLYEQYF. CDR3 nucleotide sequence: TGCGCCAGCAGCCAAGAAGCCAGATTATACGAGCAGTACTTC.